The present entry profiles one TCR beta chain with its context. Its antigen is not known. This entry comes from a study of T cells after yellow fever vaccination. The germline CDR1 and CDR2 sequences are SGHVS and FNYEAQ. The CDR3 contains 17 residues. Trimming took off 0 bases at V and 11 bases at J, with 24 bases between the two ends. Study conclusions and caveats: Few clonotypes appeared in both CD4 and CD8 compartments. Post-booster samples contained most primary-vaccination clones (about 95% CD4, almost 90% CD8).

The study made its TCR cDNA through 5'RACE template switching. That step introduced a universal primer site along with UMIs. From the 5' RACE reads, TCRdb called clonotypes with MiXCR, one entry per CDR3 protein. The sample consists of some 600,000 distinct CDR3 sequences, roughly an eighth of them appearing once. This sequence joins TRBV7-6 and TRBJ2-3; weak D call: TRBD1 (7 bases). Sequenced here: PBMCs, sampled on the day of the yellow fever booster vaccination. The clonotype comes from a man aged 30 to 39 who received the YFV17D yellow fever vaccine. For the CDR3, the DNA is TGTGCCAGCAGCTTAGCGAGACAGGGCCAAGATCGGCGGGGGCAGTATTTT. The encoded protein is CASSLARQGQDRRGQYF.